One and the same sample provided the 20 T cell receptor beta chains below, sequenced in a study of blood T cell repertoires in COVID-19 (dated by TCRdb to 2020 to 2022). The library relied on the immunoSEQ multiplex PCR assay. TCRdb took this table from immuneACCESS and kept in-frame rearrangements with V and J called. Such tables lack part of the clones; where checked against another copy, unresolved V genes explain under half of the gap, and the rest is unexplained. This sample is represented by about 300,000 clones; 70% to 90% of them were singletons. The ten top clones hold under 8% of the sample. Material for sequencing was peripheral blood. The receptors derive from a young woman who had recovered from COVID-19.

The V and J genes are TRBV14 and TRBJ1-1; D unresolved. Germline V gives CDR1 SGHDN, CDR2 FVKESK. This CDR3 contains 16 residues. V lost 3 bases and J lost 11, with 25 bases in between. CDR3 nucleotides: TGTGCCAGCAGCCACGGAACTGGGCGCGGGAGCCCCGAGGCTTTCTTT. Amino acids: CASSHGTGRGSPEAFF. The full variable domain, in which reference TRBV14 and TRBJ1-1 provide the parts outside the CDR3, is EAGVTQFPSHSVIEKGQTVTLRCDPISGHDNLYWYRRVMGKEIKFLLHFVKESKQDESGMPNNRFLAERTGGTYSTLKVQPAELEDSGVYFCASSHGTGRGSPEAFFGQGTRLTVV.

V is TRBV30 and J is TRBJ1-1; 8 bases fit TRBD1. This CDR3 comprises 20 residues. V lost 1 base to trimming and J lost 0 bases; unmatched junction nucleotides: 19. Germline V gene sequence: CDR1 GTSNPN, CDR2 SVGIG (reference sequence). The chain's CDR3 is CAWSALGLGVNRGLNTEAFF. As DNA, the CDR3 is TGTGCCTGGAGTGCCCTGGGACTGGGCGTTAACAGGGGGTTGAACACTGAAGCTTTCTTT. Drawing the rest from reference TRBV30 and TRBJ1-1, the complete variable domain is SQTIHQWPATLVQPVGSPLSLECTVEGTSNPNLYWYRQAAGRGLQLLFYSVGIGQISSEVPQNLSASRPQDRQFILSSKKLLLSDSGFYLCAWSALGLGVNRGLNTEAFFGQGTRLTVV.

This clone has just a few counts. The CDR3 DNA reads TGTGCCAGCTCACTAACCGGGACAGGGGTTAAAGGTGGCTACACCTTC. Protein: CASSLTGTGVKGGYTF. V and J are TRBV18 and TRBJ1-2, with TRBD1 matching over 10 bases. The trim removed 4 bases at V and 7 bases at J, leaving 12 bases unmatched. The germline gives CDR1 KGHSH, CDR2 LQKENI. This CDR3 has 16 residues. Drawing the rest from reference TRBV18 and TRBJ1-2, the complete variable domain is NAGVMQNPRHLVRRRGQEARLRCSPMKGHSHVYWYRQLPEEGLKFMVYLQKENIIDESGMPKERFSAEFPKEGPSILRIQQVVRGDSAAYFCASSLTGTGVKGGYTFGSGTRLTVV.

V is TRBV28 and J is TRBJ1-5, with 8 nucleotides matching TRBD1. Germline loops: CDR1 MDHEN, CDR2 SYDVKM. CDR3 length equals 14 residues. Trimming cost V 9 bases and J 7 bases; bases outside gene matches: 11. The CDR3 loop is CASSQGGQGQPQHF. The CDR3 coding sequence is TGTGCCAGTTCACAGGGGGGGCAAGGCCAGCCCCAGCATTTT. Using reference TRBV28 and TRBJ1-5 for the parts outside the CDR3, the full variable domain is DVKVTQSSRYLVKRTGEKVFLECVQDMDHENMFWYRQDPGLGLRLIYFSYDVKMKEKGDIPEGYSVSREKKERFSLILESASTNQTSMYLCASSQGGQGQPQHFGDGTRLSIL.

This clone was recorded only once. The CDR3 sequence is CASSRFRGLRDEQYF. CDR3 nucleotide sequence: TGTGCCAGCAGCCGTTTCAGGGGGCTTAGGGACGAGCAGTACTTC. The V gene is TRBV7-9, the J gene TRBJ2-7; the match to TRBD1 covers 8 bases. Germline CDR1 SEHNR, CDR2 FQNEAQ (reference sequence). The CDR3 runs to 15 residues. V was clipped by 5 bases and J by 5 bases; unmatched bases: 11.

The V call is TRBV9, the J call TRBJ2-1, with D possibly being TRBD2 (5 bases). The germline gives CDR1 SGDLS, CDR2 YYNGEE. The V and J ends lost 0 bases and 2 bases respectively, with 9 bases between them. The CDR3 totals 15 residues. The CDR3 sequence is CASSVEASTYNEQFF. DNA of the CDR3: TGTGCCAGCAGCGTAGAGGCTAGCACCTACAATGAGCAGTTCTTC.

This rearrangement joins TRBV27 to TRBJ1-6; possibly TRBD1 for D (6 bases). Trimming took off 2 bases at V and 11 bases at J, with 19 bases between the two ends. This CDR3 region has 16 residues. Germline V gene lookup returns CDR1 MNHEY and CDR2 SMNVEV (reference sequence). Here the CDR3 DNA reads TGTGCCAGCAGTTTACAGGGGAGGGGATTCGTGACACCCCTCCACTTT. This encodes CASSLQGRGFVTPLHF.

The chain combines TRBV7-4 with TRBJ2-7; unclear D gene. Trimming took off 5 bases at V and 12 bases at J, with 17 bases between the two ends. CDR1 is SGHVT and CDR2 is SQSDAQ in the germline V gene. This CDR3 spans 12 amino acids. The CDR3 region is CASSPLIVGAYF. CDR3 nucleotide sequence: TGTGCCAGCAGCCCCCTAATTGTCGGTGCGTACTTC. Variable domain in full (rest from reference TRBV7-4 and TRBJ2-7): GAGVSQSPRYKVAKRGRDVALRCDSISGHVTLYWYRQTLGQGSEVLTYSQSDAQRDKSGRPSGRFSAERPERSVSTLKIQRTEQGDSAVYLCASSPLIVGAYFGPGTRLTVT.

The chain uses TRBV28 and TRBJ1-6, with D unresolved. CDR3 size: 13 residues. CDR1 and CDR2 (germline): MDHEN, SYDVKM. V was trimmed by 6 bases and J by 5 bases, leaving 8 bases between them. Here the CDR3 reads CASRGRNNSPLHF. CDR3 in DNA: TGTGCCAGCAGGGGCAGGAATAATTCACCCCTCCACTTT.

The rearrangement joins TRBV11-2 to TRBJ2-3, with D perhaps TRBD1 (6 bases). Trimming took off 1 base at V and 2 bases at J, with 13 bases between the two ends. The CDR3 contains 16 residues. Germline loops: CDR1 SGHAT, CDR2 FQNNGV. This CDR3 is CASSLAGRGYTDTQYF. The CDR3 nucleotides read TGTGCCAGCAGCTTAGCGGGCAGGGGATACACAGATACGCAGTATTTT.

V and J are TRBV19 and TRBJ2-2; D is uncertain. The length of the CDR3 is 18 residues. V shed 7 bases and J shed 5 bases, with 26 bases lying between them. Germline CDR1 LNHDA, CDR2 SQIVND (reference sequence). The CDR3 coding sequence is TGTGCCAGTAAAGGCGGAGTGTTCCGAGTACGGTCGACCGGGGAGCTGTTTTTT. Translating it yields CASKGGVFRVRSTGELFF.

The chain joins TRBV9 to TRBJ1-1, with D possibly being TRBD1 (6 bases). CDR1 and CDR2 (germline): SGDLS, YYNGEE. Trimming removed 4 bases at V and 7 bases at J, with 14 bases between. This CDR3 is built from 13 residues. CDR3 region: CASSTRRGGEAFF. The CDR3 coding sequence is TGTGCCAGCAGCACAAGACGAGGGGGTGAAGCTTTCTTT.

The V and J genes are TRBV6-6 and TRBJ1-4; 7 bases agree with TRBD1. The CDR3 loop spans 15 amino acids. V lost 6 bases and J lost 7; bases outside the gene matches: 11. Germline CDR1 MNHNY, CDR2 SVGAGI (reference sequence). Here the CDR3 reads CASSSKGGRGEKLFF. The CDR3 coding sequence is TGTGCCAGCAGCTCAAAAGGGGGCCGGGGTGAAAAACTGTTTTTT.

V usage is TRBV15 and J usage is TRBJ1-3; D unclear. The CDR3 is 16 amino acids. Germline V gene lookup returns CDR1 LNHNV and CDR2 YYDKDF (reference sequence). V was clipped by 5 bases and J by 2 bases, with 16 bases between them. The CDR3 DNA reads TGTGCCACCAGCTCCCGGGGTGCGGGTACTGGAAACACCATATATTTT. Protein product: CATSSRGAGTGNTIYF.

A single count supports this clone. V is TRBV10-3 and J is TRBJ2-5; D perhaps matches TRBD2 (6 bases). CDR3 length: 14 amino acids. V shed 0 bases and J shed 1 base, with 6 bases lying between them. Looked up from germline, CDR1 is ENHRY and CDR2 is SYGVKD. CDR3 nucleotide sequence: TGTGCCATCAGTGAGTCGGGGGGCCAAGAGACCCAGTACTTC. This codes for CAISESGGQETQYF.

V usage is TRBV7-2 and J usage is TRBJ1-4, with 8 bases lining up with TRBD1. The CDR3 contains 14 residues. With V trimmed by 3 bases and J by 10 bases, 7 bases remained unmatched. The germline CDR1 and CDR2 sequences are SGHTA and FQGNSA. The CDR3: CASSLAGQGGKLFF. Here the CDR3 DNA reads TGTGCCAGCAGCTTGGCAGGACAGGGCGGAAAACTGTTTTTT.

This chain joins TRBV5-5 and TRBJ2-1; 10 nucleotides align to TRBD2. The V gene's germline CDR1 is SGHKS and CDR2 YYEKEE (reference sequence). With V trimmed by 5 bases and J by 0 bases, 8 bases remained unmatched. This CDR3 is 17 amino acids long. CDR3 residues: CASSLSGGTPSYNEQFF. The CDR3 DNA reads as TGTGCCAGCAGTCTTAGCGGGGGGACCCCCTCCTACAATGAGCAGTTCTTC.

V gene TRBV5-1 combines with J gene TRBJ2-1; D possibly corresponds to TRBD1 (5 bases). Germline V lookup: CDR1 SGHRS, CDR2 YFSETQ. The length of the CDR3 is 16 residues. The germline V and J ends were trimmed by 0 bases and 2 bases, with 12 bases remaining between them. The chain's CDR3 is CASSLGRQKTYNEQFF. The CDR3 DNA sequence: TGCGCCAGCAGCTTGGGTCGACAGAAGACCTACAATGAGCAGTTCTTC.

In its sample, this clone was seen a few times. The rearrangement uses TRBV7-7 and TRBJ2-2; 8 nucleotides agree with TRBD2. With V trimmed by 5 bases and J by 3 bases, 8 bases remained unmatched. The CDR3 has 16 amino acids. CDR1 is SSHAT and CDR2 is FNYEAQ in the germline V gene (reference sequence). The CDR3 is CASSPSGGGYTGELFF. The CDR3, as DNA: TGTGCCAGCAGCCCCAGCGGGGGCGGTTACACCGGGGAGCTGTTTTTT.

The chain joins TRBV5-4 to TRBJ2-3; 15 bases are a match to TRBD2. This CDR3 comprises 19 residues. The trim removed 4 bases at V and 3 bases at J, leaving 12 bases unmatched. Germline values: CDR1 SGHNT, CDR2 YYREEE (reference sequence). The CDR3 nucleotides are TGTGCCAGCAGCCCCGGACTAGCGGGGGGGCCCGGTGAGACAGATACGCAGTATTTT. Amino acids: CASSPGLAGGPGETDTQYF. Filled out from reference TRBV5-4 and TRBJ2-3, the complete variable domain reads ETGVTQSPTHLIKTRGQQVTLRCSSQSGHNTVSWYQQALGQGPQFIFQYYREEENGRGNFPPRFSGLQFPNYSSELNVNALELDDSALYLCASSPGLAGGPGETDTQYFGPGTRLTVL.